The sequence of this TCR beta chain was determined in a study of blood T cell repertoires in COVID-19. For the study at large: Spain, Italy and the United States supplied samples that represented acute and convalescent COVID-19. T cells, B-cell-depleted T cells, or PBMCs provided the cDNA or gDNA that served as material.

The authors' processing: Researchers report that nucleated cell counts were estimated from reference gene primer amplification. The data were produced by immunoSEQ multiplex PCR, yet TCRdb's version contains in-frame clones alone and is incomplete. That table is the source of V, J and clone size, and D and trimming were worked out from the DNA. The sample lists a few hundred thousand clones, around 88% occurring once. J lost 3 bases, V lost 5 bases, and 7 bases had no gene match. Germline loops: CDR1 SGHVS, CDR2 FQNEAQ. This CDR3 has 17 residues. The chain carries TRBV7-8 and TRBJ2-3, with 14 bases aligning to TRBD2. Sequencing was carried out using peripheral blood. This clonotype was sampled from a man aged 80 or over with acute or convalescent COVID-19. In DNA, the CDR3 is TGTGCCAGCAGCCCAGGACTAGCGGGGGGCGGGACAGATACGCAGTATTTT. Translated, it gives CASSPGLAGGGTDTQYF.